Here is one T cell receptor beta chain with its context. What it binds is unknown. The CDR3 is made up of 13 amino acids. Clones were read by immunoSEQ multiplex PCR, and TCRdb kept only the in-frame ones, dropping some. The data contain 130,000 or so clones, approximately 94% of them seen just once; the ten biggest clones take up under 7.5%. The data were taken from a study of T cell responses to AZD1222 COVID-19 vaccine. Study in general: Some second doses came at about 4 weeks and others at about 12 weeks; these were pooled. Study-level points and caveats: There were mostly white British donors and more females than males, and clonal diversity was possibly underestimated. Only a handful of AZD1222 recipients, several in all, had baseline seropositivity. The study sampled repertoires only after the peak T cell response.

The sequence came from an adult in good health. Source: peripheral blood, taken on day 0 of AZD1222 vaccination. The chain carries TRBV21-1 and TRBJ1-1; the listed D gene, TRBD1, was not tested against the DNA. TRBV21-1 is reported as a pseudogene. The CDR3 loop reads CASSTTANTEAFF. CDR3 in DNA: TGTGCCAGCAGCACGACAGCGAACACTGAAGCTTTCTTT.